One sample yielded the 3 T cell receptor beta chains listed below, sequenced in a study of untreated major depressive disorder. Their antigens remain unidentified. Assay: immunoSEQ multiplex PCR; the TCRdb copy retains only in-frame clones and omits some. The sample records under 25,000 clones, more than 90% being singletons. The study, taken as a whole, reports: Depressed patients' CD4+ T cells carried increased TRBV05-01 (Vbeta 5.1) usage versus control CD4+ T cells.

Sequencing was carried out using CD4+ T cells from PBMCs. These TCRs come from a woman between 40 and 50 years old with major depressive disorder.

This chain's CDR3 is CASRWQRFEKLFF. The CDR3 DNA sequence: TGTGCCAGCAGGTGGCAAAGGTTTGAAAAACTGTTTTTT. This chain joins TRBV5-4 and TRBJ1-4; D unclear. CDR1 SGHNT and CDR2 YYREEE come from the germline V gene (reference sequence). This CDR3 has 13 residues. V lost 5 bases and J 7 bases, leaving 12 bases between the germline ends.

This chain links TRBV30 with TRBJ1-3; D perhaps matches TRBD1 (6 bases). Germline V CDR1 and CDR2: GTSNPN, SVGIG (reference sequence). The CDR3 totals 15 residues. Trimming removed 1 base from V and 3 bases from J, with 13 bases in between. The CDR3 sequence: CAWSAGQGNGNTIYF. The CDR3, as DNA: TGTGCCTGGAGTGCGGGACAAGGAAATGGAAACACCATATATTTT.

This chain's CDR3 is CASSLEMSTEAFF. CDR3 sequence (DNA): TGTGCCAGCAGCTTAGAAATGTCGACTGAAGCTTTCTTT. The V and J genes are TRBV11-3 and TRBJ1-1, with D unclear. Germline loops: CDR1 SGHNT, CDR2 YENEEA. V was pared by 0 bases and J by 5 bases, with 7 bases between. The CDR3 length is 13 residues.